This T cell receptor beta chain is drawn from a study of cytomegalovirus exposure and HLA in healthy donors. Clones were read by immunoSEQ multiplex PCR, and TCRdb kept only the in-frame ones, dropping some. This sample yields 120,000 or so clones, of which approximately 89% are seen a single time; about 1.9% belongs to the top ten. Donors were drawn from the roughly 120-subject validation cohort, separate from the roughly 700-subject first cohort. The CDR3 sequence is 14 residues long. Germline CDR1 reads SGDLS; CDR2 reads YYNGEE. V lost 4 bases and J lost 7; bases outside the gene matches: 8. The sample consisted of PBMCs. This chain connects TRBV9 to TRBJ1-1; 9 nucleotides align to TRBD1. The sequence was obtained from a woman aged 18-29 years in good health and CMV-seronegative. The CDR3 loop reads CASSSGQGRVEAFF. In nucleotides, the CDR3 is TGTGCCAGCAGCTCAGGACAGGGGCGGGTTGAAGCTTTCTTT.